This T cell receptor beta chain was identified during a study of neoadjuvant nivolumab and ipilimumab in lung cancer. Across the study: The combination arm added day-1 ipilimumab 1 mg/kg to nivolumab 3 mg/kg on days 1, 15, 29.

Study results and caveats: Blood richness before therapy tracked richness in tumors resected after neoadjuvant therapy. Compared with tumor-adjacent uninvolved lung, resected tumors showed greater richness and clonality.

The CDR3 sequence is 16 residues long. Germline V gene data show CDR1 as LGHNA and CDR2 as YSLEER. V lost 2 bases and J lost 3, with 13 bases in between. Comments on this clone: Its antigen is undetermined.

Assay: immunoSEQ multiplex PCR; the TCRdb copy retains only in-frame clones and omits some. In the table there are approximately 2,100 clones, 84% of which are singletons. The sample consisted of adjacent normal lung tissue, taken after neoadjuvant nivolumab, alone or with ipilimumab, at or shortly before surgery. This chain uses TRBV4-3 with TRBJ2-2; D remains ambiguous. This TCR came from an adult with non-small cell lung cancer. CDR3 in amino acids: CASSQRSGPYTGELFF. The CDR3 DNA reads as TGCGCCAGCAGCCAACGTTCCGGACCGTACACCGGGGAGCTGTTTTTT.